The 7 T cell receptor beta chains below were found in one sample sequenced in a study of T cell responses to AZD1222 COVID-19 vaccine (dated by TCRdb to 2020 to 2023). The time point label, as the study defines it: baseline before first vaccination. The library was produced with the immunoSEQ multiplex PCR assay. TCRdb carries this immuneACCESS record with in-frame sequences only. Its versions omit some clonotypes, under half of them owing to an unresolved V gene in the studies checked, with the rest unexplained. In this sample the table shows about 92,000 clones, roughly 90% of which occur a single time. Less than 3.5% of the sample is in the top ten clones. The source was peripheral blood, collected on day 0 of AZD1222 vaccination. Receptors originate from an adult in good health.

The V gene is TRBV11-3, the J gene TRBJ2-7; TRBD1 might be the D (5 bases). The germline CDR1 and CDR2 sequences are SGHNT and YENEEA. The V end was cut by 5 bases, the J end by 7 bases, with 15 bases between. CDR3 size: 13 residues. This chain's CDR3 is CASSPSGAQEQYF. The CDR3, as DNA: TGTGCCAGCAGCCCGAGTGGGGCGCAAGAGCAGTACTTC.

The chain is built from TRBV7-9 and TRBJ2-1; weak D call: TRBD2 (5 bases). CDR1 and CDR2 (germline): SEHNR, FQNEAQ (reference sequence). The CDR3 runs to 11 residues. Between the trimmed V and J ends, which lost 8 bases and 8 bases, there was a span of 10 bases. The CDR3 protein is CASLLAHEQFF. DNA of the CDR3: TGTGCCAGCTTGCTAGCCCATGAGCAGTTCTTC.

This rearrangement joins TRBV4-3 to TRBJ1-1; the D is unclear. This CDR3 region has 13 residues. Germline assignment: CDR1 LGHNA and CDR2 YSLEER. Trimming took off 0 bases at V and 7 bases at J, with 9 bases between the two ends. This CDR3 is CASSQDPASEAFF. As DNA, the CDR3 is TGCGCCAGCAGCCAAGATCCCGCCAGTGAAGCTTTCTTT.

The gene calls are TRBV15 and TRBJ1-2; perhaps TRBD1 as D (5 bases). Per the germline V gene, CDR1 is LNHNV and CDR2 is YYDKDF (reference sequence). The CDR3 is made up of 13 amino acids. Trimming cost V 0 bases and J 3 bases, with 5 bases left between them. The CDR3 DNA follows: TGTGCCACCAGCAGAGACAGGGACTATGGCTACACCTTC. Amino acids: CATSRDRDYGYTF.

This clone was seen more than once but under ten times. The V gene is TRBV19, the J gene TRBJ1-3; 7 bases are a match to TRBD1. The CDR3 loop spans 17 amino acids. The V segment lost 6 bases and the J segment 0 bases; nucleotides outside the gene matches: 11. The germline V gene encodes CDR1 LNHDA and CDR2 SQIVND (reference sequence). CDR3 sequence reads: CASSTDRATFSGNTIYF. CDR3 sequence (DNA): TGTGCCAGTAGCACAGACAGGGCGACATTCTCTGGAAACACCATATATTTT.

In this sample, this clone turned up once. This chain links TRBV25-1 with TRBJ2-7; D unresolved. V was clipped by 3 bases and J by 4 bases, with 10 bases between them. Germline CDR1 MGHDK, CDR2 SYGVNS. CDR3 length: 13 residues. In DNA form, the CDR3 reads TGTGCCAGCAGTGATAGACAAAAATACGAGCAGTACTTC. Encoded protein: CASSDRQKYEQYF.

The chain carries TRBV24-1 and TRBJ2-1, with 7 nucleotides matching TRBD1. The V gene's germline CDR1 is KGHDR and CDR2 SFDVKD. CDR3 size: 19 residues. Losses at the gene ends were 4 bases for V and 6 bases for J; bases not matched to a gene: 20. In nucleotides, the CDR3 is TGTGCCACCAGTGACTCGCGGCCCAAAGGGGGCGCAGTAACCAATGAGCAGTTCTTC. Translating gives CATSDSRPKGGAVTNEQFF.